A selection of T cell receptor beta chains follows, all from one sample in a study of neurological immune-mediated disorders. MiXCR was run by TCRdb on the 5' RACE reads, yielding one entry per CDR3 protein. The repertoire holds tens of thousands of distinct CDR3 sequences, more than 7.5% seen once, with around an eighth in the top ten. Material: PBMCs. The receptors were gathered from a man aged 25-45 years in good health. CDR3s include the opening cysteine and the closing phenylalanine or tryptophan. D genes are given only for firm matches. Size is omitted from some rows. Given values are once, few, many or a class for expanded clones.

TRBV9,TRBJ1-1,many,-,CASSVVGQKNTEAFF,TGTGCCAGCAGCGTAGTTGGGCAGAAGAACACTGAAGCTTTCTTT
TRBV27,TRBJ2-2,many,-,CASSPLGVGVTHTGELFF,TGTGCCAGCAGTCCACTAGGAGTCGGCGTTACTCACACCGGGGAGCTGTTTTTT
TRBV18,TRBJ2-5,many,-,CASSPPERAVSEKTQYF,TGTGCCAGCTCACCACCGGAGAGGGCGGTTTCGGAAAAGACCCAGTACTTC
TRBV5-1,TRBJ2-1,many,TRBD1,CASSSISTGNVDNEQFF,TGCGCCAGCAGCTCGATCTCGACAGGGAATGTCGACAATGAGCAGTTCTTC
TRBV4-1,TRBJ2-3,many,-,CASSQYQGTDTQYF,TGCGCCAGCAGCCAATACCAGGGTACAGATACGCAGTATTTT
TRBV3-1,TRBJ2-7,-,TRBD1,CASRQGQGSFYEQYF,TGTGCCAGCAGACAAGGACAGGGTAGCTTCTACGAGCAGTACTTC
TRBV7-9,TRBJ2-3,many,-,CASSLGTVGTDTQYF,TGTGCCAGCAGCTTAGGGACAGTAGGCACAGATACGCAGTATTTT
TRBV4-1,TRBJ2-3,many,-,CASGSGVPRTQYF,TGCGCCAGCGGATCGGGAGTACCAAGGACGCAGTATTTT
TRBV2,TRBJ2-2,-,-,CASGELGSGELFF,TGTGCTAGCGGTGAACTGGGATCCGGGGAGCTGTTTTTT
TRBV20-1,TRBJ1-6,many,TRBD1,CSARGDRGYSPLHF,TGCAGTGCTAGAGGGGACAGGGGTTATTCACCCCTCCACTTT
TRBV29-1,TRBJ1-2,many,-,CSVEGGRANDYGYTF,TGCAGCGTTGAAGGGGGCCGGGCCAACGACTATGGCTACACCTTC
TRBV28,TRBJ2-2,many,-,CASTKGTGELFF,TGTGCCAGCACTAAAGGGACCGGGGAGCTGTTTTTT
TRBV20-1,TRBJ2-2,many,TRBD1,CSTGQGYTGELFF,TGCAGTACGGGACAGGGATATACCGGGGAGCTGTTTTTT
TRBV10-3,TRBJ2-3,many,-,CAISPDSNPDTQYF,TGTGCCATCAGTCCTGACAGTAACCCAGATACGCAGTATTTT
TRBV10-3,TRBJ2-7,many,TRBD2,CAIRGTSASLNEQYF,TGTGCCATCAGGGGGACTAGCGCCAGCCTGAACGAGCAGTACTTC
TRBV7-2,TRBJ1-1,many,-,CASSARVTEAFF,TGTGCCAGCAGCGCCAGGGTCACTGAAGCTTTCTTT
TRBV10-3,TRBJ2-7,-,TRBD2,CAISPGLSGGYEQYF,TGTGCCATCAGCCCGGGACTATCTGGAGGCTACGAGCAGTACTTC
TRBV15,TRBJ2-2,many,TRBD2,CATSREKREHVGELFF,TGTGCCACCAGCAGGGAGAAGCGGGAACACGTCGGGGAGCTGTTTTTT
TRBV5-1,TRBJ2-5,many,-,CASSFTNQETQYF,TGCGCCAGCAGCTTTACAAACCAAGAGACCCAGTACTTC
TRBV6-6,TRBJ2-2,many,-,CASTLRRDLLLGELFF,TGTGCCAGCACTTTACGACGGGACCTACTTCTCGGGGAGCTGTTTTTT
TRBV7-9,TRBJ1-6,many,TRBD1,CASSPTQGRSPLHF,TGTGCCAGCAGCCCCACACAGGGGAGATCACCCCTCCACTTT
TRBV20-1,TRBJ2-4,many,-,CSAMTVAKNIQYF,TGCAGTGCTATGACCGTAGCCAAAAACATTCAGTACTTC
TRBV7-9,TRBJ2-1,many,TRBD2,CASSSRTSGIYNEQFF,TGTGCCAGCAGCTCCAGGACTAGCGGGATCTACAATGAGCAGTTCTTC
TRBV20-1,TRBJ2-7,many,-,CSATSRDKNSYEQYF,TGCAGTGCTACTTCCCGGGACAAAAACTCCTACGAGCAGTACTTC
TRBV12-3/TRBV12-4,TRBJ1-1,many,-,CASIALGVPNTEAFF,TGTGCCAGCATCGCCCTGGGGGTACCGAACACTGAAGCTTTCTTT
TRBV3-1,TRBJ2-3,many,TRBD2,CASSQAPAGKDTQYF,TGTGCCAGCAGCCAAGCACCAGCGGGAAAGGATACGCAGTATTTT
TRBV27,TRBJ2-7,many,-,CASSRGQGDHEQYF,TGTGCCAGCAGTCGGGGCCAGGGCGACCACGAGCAGTACTTC